Included here is one T cell receptor (beta chain) sequence, with context. What it binds is not known. Time point meaning: baseline, week 1 (first vaccination visit). Treatment of the sample: pre-vaccination baseline after standard-of-care therapy. The donor cohort comprised cases of new WHO grade 3 or 4 IDH1-mutant, ATRX-lost astrocytoma. This sample stems from a study of a mutant IDH1 vaccine in newly diagnosed glioma. As for the study in general: Of the patients given treatment, around 60% were male and about 38% were female, and a mean age of approximately 40 years was recorded.

Broader study findings: Among all patients, vaccine-induced immune responses occurred in around 94%.

J was trimmed by 0 bases and V by 5 bases; bases with no gene match: 4. CDR1 is LNHDA and CDR2 is SQIVND in the germline V gene (reference sequence). This CDR3 contains 14 residues. The data were produced by immunoSEQ multiplex PCR, yet TCRdb's version contains in-frame clones alone and is incomplete. The sample contains about 38,000 clones, roughly 92% of which appear only once. The chain combines TRBV19 with TRBJ2-7, with TRBD1 matching 7 bases. Specimen: PBMCs, collected from a glioma patient treated with radiotherapy, temozolomide or both. The receptor was isolated from a man in his late teens or twenties with glioma. The CDR3 nucleotides are TGTGCCAGTAGTCCTGGGACAGCCTCCTACGAGCAGTACTTC. It is translated as CASSPGTASYEQYF.